One sample yielded the 27 T cell receptor beta chains listed below, sequenced in a study of shared clonotypes between healthy human individuals. Profiling relied on immunoSEQ multiplex PCR, and the TCRdb table lists in-frame clones only, not all of them. The sample yields roughly 2 million clones, around 95% seen once. Sequenced: naive CD4+ T cells sorted from blood. Subset: CD45RA+ positively selected. The source is a man aged 18 to 29 in good health.

V usage is TRBV19 and J usage is TRBJ1-2, with D possibly being TRBD1 (6 bases). Trimming shortened V by 4 bases and J by 3 bases, and 12 bases separated the two germline ends. The germline gives CDR1 LNHDA, CDR2 SQIVND (reference sequence). The CDR3 runs to 14 residues. CDR3 sequence reads: CASSTPRGDYGYTF. As DNA, the CDR3 is TGTGCCAGTAGTACCCCGAGGGGGGACTATGGCTACACCTTC.

This sequence joins TRBV18 and TRBJ2-7; the match to TRBD1 covers 7 bases. There are 16 residues in the CDR3. Germline V gene sequence: CDR1 KGHSH, CDR2 LQKENI. V trimming: 0 bases; J trimming: 4 bases; junction bases outside the gene matches: 9. The CDR3 nucleotides are TGTGCCAGCTCACCACCCAACAGGGGATCGGGATACGAGCAGTACTTC. Encoded protein: CASSPPNRGSGYEQYF.

The V and J genes are TRBV5-1 and TRBJ2-5, with 10 bases aligning to TRBD2. The CDR3 loop spans 16 amino acids. Germline loops: CDR1 SGHRS, CDR2 YFSETQ. V dropped 5 bases and J dropped 2; count of bases not matched to a gene: 9. The CDR3 sequence: CASSRTSGGKQETQYF. The CDR3 DNA is TGCGCCAGCAGTAGGACTAGCGGAGGAAAGCAAGAGACCCAGTACTTC.

This chain connects TRBV6-5 to TRBJ1-5; D remains ambiguous. Per germline, CDR1 MNHEY and CDR2 SVGAGI. V dropped 9 bases and J dropped 0 bases, with 12 bases sitting between them. The CDR3 runs to 14 residues. The chain's CDR3 is CASWGGASNQPQHF. The CDR3 bases are TGTGCCAGTTGGGGAGGAGCTAGCAATCAGCCCCAGCATTTT.

V gene TRBV5-1 combines with J gene TRBJ2-7; the match to TRBD1 covers 10 bases. V lost 4 bases, J lost 6 bases, and 10 bases stayed unmatched. CDR3 length: 15 residues. Germline lookup yields CDR1 SGHRS and CDR2 YFSETQ. CDR3 DNA sequence: TGCGCCAGCAGCGTAGACAGGGGGCGGATGCCCGAGCAGTACTTC. Amino acids: CASSVDRGRMPEQYF.

The chain carries TRBV7-2 and TRBJ1-5; D not certain. The germline V gene has CDR1 SGHTA and CDR2 FQGNSA. CDR3 length: 16 amino acids. The ends were cut back, 0 bases at V and 5 bases at J, with 14 bases in the middle. The CDR3 spells CASSLAPGKGDQPQHF. The CDR3 DNA reads TGTGCCAGCAGCTTAGCGCCGGGGAAAGGTGATCAGCCCCAGCATTTT. Looking up the rest from reference TRBV7-2 and TRBJ1-5 gives the full variable domain: GAGVSQSPSNKVTEKGKDVELRCDPISGHTALYWYRQSLGQGLEFLIYFQGNSAPDKSGLPSDRFSAERTGGSVSTLTIQRTQQEDSAVYLCASSLAPGKGDQPQHFGDGTRLSIL.

About this clone: Different DNA sequences within this sample yield the same CDR3. The CDR3 nucleotides read TGTGCCAGCAGCTTACAGGGTTGGAACACTGAAGCTTTCTTT. This sequence encodes CASSLQGWNTEAFF. The rearrangement joins TRBV11-2 to TRBJ1-1, with D possibly being TRBD1 (5 bases). The CDR3 covers 14 residues. The V gene's germline CDR1 is SGHAT and CDR2 FQNNGV. With 2 bases removed from V and 1 base from J, the gap between germline ends came to 8 bases.

The rearrangement joins TRBV4-3 to TRBJ1-2; D ambiguous. CDR1 and CDR2 from the germline V gene are LGHNA and YSLEER. Trimming took off 1 base at V and 1 base at J, with 4 bases between the two ends. This CDR3 is built from 13 residues. The CDR3 protein is CASSQGYNYGYTF. The CDR3 DNA reads as TGCGCCAGCAGCCAAGGATATAACTATGGCTACACCTTC.

The chain employs TRBV6-1 and TRBJ2-7; D perhaps matches TRBD2 (7 bases). Trimming cost V 6 bases and J 2 bases, with 14 bases left between them. CDR1 is MNHNS and CDR2 is SASEGT in the germline V gene. The CDR3 sequence is 14 residues long. CDR3 DNA: TGTGCCAGCAGGAGGGGGGGGAGCCCCTACGAGCAGTACTTC. This codes for CASRRGGSPYEQYF.

The genes are TRBV27 and TRBJ2-7; D might be TRBD1 or TRBD2, each matching 6 bases. Trimming shortened V by 6 bases and J by 6 bases, and 18 bases separated the two germline ends. Germline V gene sequence: CDR1 MNHEY, CDR2 SMNVEV (reference sequence). The CDR3 is 14 residues long. The DNA for the CDR3 is TGTGCCAGCAGGCAGCCGGGGGCAGCCAGCGAGCAGTACTTC. Translation: CASRQPGAASEQYF.

The DNA for the CDR3 is TGTGCCAGCAGTGAAATGGATAATTCACCCCTCCACTTT. Translating gives CASSEMDNSPLHF. The rearrangement links TRBV6-1 to TRBJ1-6; D is uncertain. CDR1 is MNHNS and CDR2 is SASEGT in the germline V gene. The CDR3 covers 13 residues. V was shortened by 2 bases and J by 5 bases, with 4 bases between the two germline ends.

The V and J genes are TRBV2 and TRBJ1-5; D is ambiguous. The CDR3 has 15 residues. Per germline, CDR1 SNHLY and CDR2 FYNNEI. Trimming pared 6 bases from V and 3 bases from J, leaving 15 bases between. The CDR3 region has the DNA TGTGCCAGCAGGAGTGGCGTAGGAGACAATCAGCCCCAGCATTTT. Protein sequence: CASRSGVGDNQPQHF.

The chain is built from TRBV10-3 and TRBJ2-1; D might be TRBD1 (5 bases). CDR1 is ENHRY and CDR2 is SYGVKD in the germline V gene. The CDR3 is 13 residues long. The V and J ends lost 0 bases and 10 bases respectively, with 10 bases between them. The CDR3 sequence: CAISESTAQEQFF. The CDR3 DNA reads TGTGCCATCAGTGAGTCGACAGCCCAGGAGCAGTTCTTC.

The V and J genes are TRBV27 and TRBJ2-7; D gene unclear. V was cut by 5 bases and J by 2 bases, with 10 bases left in between. The CDR3 loop spans 13 amino acids. Germline lookup yields CDR1 MNHEY and CDR2 SMNVEV (reference sequence). The CDR3 loop is CASSQRPTYEQYF. CDR3 coding DNA: TGTGCCAGCAGTCAAAGGCCAACCTACGAGCAGTACTTC.

Worth noting for this clone: Different DNA sequences within this sample yield the same CDR3. The V call is TRBV18, the J call TRBJ2-7; TRBD1 agrees at 8 bases. Germline values: CDR1 KGHSH, CDR2 LQKENI. The CDR3 contains 15 residues. With V trimmed by 0 bases and J by 3 bases, 4 bases remained unmatched. The CDR3 loop reads CASSPPGTGVYEQYF. In nucleotides, the CDR3 is TGTGCCAGCTCACCACCAGGGACAGGCGTCTACGAGCAGTACTTC.

The CDR3 nucleotides are TGTGCCAGCGCTCCGGGACAGGGCTACGAGCAGTACTTC. It encodes CASAPGQGYEQYF. The chain is built from TRBV2 and TRBJ2-7; 9 nucleotides align to TRBD1. Trimming at V came to 8 bases and at J to 3 bases, leaving 5 bases not matched to a gene. Germline CDR1 is SNHLY and CDR2 is FYNNEI. There are 13 residues in the CDR3.

CDR3: CASSFIGLYVETQYF. CDR3 coding DNA: TGTGCCAGCAGCTTCATAGGTCTCTACGTTGAGACCCAGTACTTC. The V call is TRBV5-6, the J call TRBJ2-5; D not certain. The ends were cut back, 2 bases at V and 5 bases at J, with 16 bases in the middle. Germline assignment: CDR1 SGHDT and CDR2 YYEEEE. The CDR3 loop spans 15 amino acids. Full variable domain (remainder filled in from reference TRBV5-6 and TRBJ2-5): DAGVTQSPTHLIKTRGQQVTLRCSPKSGHDTVSWYQQALGQGPQFIFQYYEEEERQRGNFPDRFSGHQFPNYSSELNVNALLLGDSALYLCASSFIGLYVETQYFGPGTRLLVL.

The genes are TRBV30 and TRBJ2-7; weak D call: TRBD2 (5 bases). The CDR3 has 11 amino acids. V was trimmed by 7 bases and J by 3 bases, leaving 10 bases between them. CDR1 and CDR2 from the germline V gene are GTSNPN and SVGIG (reference sequence). This chain's CDR3 is CASKADYEQYF. The CDR3 DNA reads TGTGCCTCTAAAGCGGACTACGAGCAGTACTTC.

The V and J genes are TRBV14 and TRBJ1-4; D uncertain. The CDR3 spans 14 residues. V was pared by 1 base and J by 8 bases, with 11 bases between. CDR1 SGHDN and CDR2 FVKESK come from the germline V gene. In DNA, the CDR3 is TGTGCCAGCAGCCAAGGGGCACAAAAAGAAAAACTGTTTTTT. It yields the protein CASSQGAQKEKLFF.

The chain is built from TRBV4-1 and TRBJ1-5; D is perhaps TRBD1 (6 bases). The CDR3 has 19 amino acids. The germline V gene encodes CDR1 MGHRA and CDR2 YSYEKL. V lost 0 bases and J lost 4, with 22 bases in between. The CDR3, as DNA: TGCGCCAGCAGCCAAGAGTTGGGCTCCGGGGGCCGGATTAATCAGCCCCAGCATTTT. Translation gives CASSQELGSGGRINQPQHF.

This clone was seen a single time. This chain joins TRBV5-6 and TRBJ2-1; D remains ambiguous. V lost 3 bases, J lost 3 bases, and 13 bases lay in between. The CDR3 is 15 amino acids. The germline V gene has CDR1 SGHDT and CDR2 YYEEEE. The CDR3 region is CASSSTRLHYNEQFF. The CDR3 DNA reads as TGTGCCAGCAGCTCTACGCGACTTCACTACAATGAGCAGTTCTTC.

This chain uses TRBV19 with TRBJ2-7; tentatively, D is TRBD2 (6 bases). The germline CDR1 and CDR2 sequences are LNHDA and SQIVND (reference sequence). The V end lost 2 bases, the J end lost 1 base, and 12 bases lay between the germline ends. The CDR3 is 15 amino acids. CDR3 bases: TGTGCCAGTAGTATACCGGGAGCTGCGTCCTACGAGCAGTACTTC. Its translation is CASSIPGAASYEQYF.

The rearrangement links TRBV15 to TRBJ2-3; D call uncertain. Germline loops: CDR1 LNHNV, CDR2 YYDKDF (reference sequence). Trimming stripped 0 bases from V and 3 bases from J, with 4 bases between. The CDR3 covers 13 residues. The CDR3 loop reads CATSRDTTDTQYF. The CDR3 DNA sequence: TGTGCCACCAGCAGAGACACTACAGATACGCAGTATTTT.

About this clone: The identical CDR3 is also encoded by other nucleotide sequences in the sample. The chain joins TRBV9 to TRBJ1-1; tentatively, D is TRBD1 (6 bases). The V gene's germline CDR1 is SGDLS and CDR2 YYNGEE. The CDR3 is 13 amino acids. V was shortened by 3 bases and J by 5 bases, with 11 bases between the two germline ends. DNA for the CDR3: TGTGCCAGCAGCGCCCAGGGGTGGACTGAAGCTTTCTTT. Amino acids: CASSAQGWTEAFF.

This clone was detected once. This sequence joins TRBV4-3 and TRBJ2-5, with D perhaps being TRBD1 or TRBD2 (5 bases each). This CDR3 has 16 residues. Per germline, CDR1 LGHNA and CDR2 YSLEER. Trimming shortened V by 3 bases and J by 1 base, and 15 bases separated the two germline ends. The CDR3 nucleotides read TGCGCCAGCAGCCATTGGCAGGGAGTTCGCCAAGAGACCCAGTACTTC. Its translation: CASSHWQGVRQETQYF.

The CDR3 nucleotides are TGTGCCATCACCGGGGACAGGGGAGGTAATGGCTACACCTTC. Encoded protein: CAITGDRGGNGYTF. The V and J genes are TRBV10-3 and TRBJ1-2, with 10 nucleotides matching TRBD1. J was trimmed by 6 bases and V by 7 bases; bases with no gene match: 8. Germline values: CDR1 ENHRY, CDR2 SYGVKD. The CDR3 has 14 amino acids.

The chain joins TRBV9 to TRBJ1-2; a weak D match, TRBD1 (6 bases). CDR1 is SGDLS and CDR2 is YYNGEE in the germline V gene. Trimming cost V 2 bases and J 8 bases, with 16 bases left between them. This CDR3 is 14 amino acids long. The CDR3 is CASSVRGGAGGYTF. CDR3 coding DNA: TGTGCCAGCAGCGTCCGTGGGGGCGCGGGGGGCTACACCTTC. The full variable domain, with the rest looked up from reference TRBV9 and TRBJ1-2, is DSGVTQTPKHLITATGQRVTLRCSPRSGDLSVYWYQQSLDQGLQFLIQYYNGEERAKGNILERFSAQQFPDLHSELNLSSLELGDSALYFCASSVRGGAGGYTFGSGTRLTVV.